This T cell receptor (beta chain) was documented in a study of blood T cell repertoires in COVID-19. Study details: PBMCs, B-cell-depleted T cells, or T cells provided the cDNA or gDNA that made up the material.

Clinical history reported by participants formed the basis on which cohorts were assigned. Germline V CDR1 and CDR2: MNHEY, SMNVEV (reference sequence). Trimming shortened V by 5 bases and J by 0 bases, and 14 bases separated the two germline ends. The CDR3 runs to 17 residues. Clones were read by immunoSEQ multiplex PCR, and TCRdb kept only the in-frame ones, dropping some. The sample lists roughly 330,000 clones, over 70% occurring once. The chain couples TRBV27 to TRBJ2-6, with D possibly being TRBD1 (6 bases). The TCR comes from a man younger than 45 who had recovered from COVID-19. Source material: PBMCs or T cells enriched from blood (not recorded which). CDR3 sequence: CASSRRIGGSGANVLTF. CDR3 DNA sequence: TGTGCCAGCAGTCGCCGTATAGGGGGCTCTGGGGCCAACGTCCTGACTTTC.